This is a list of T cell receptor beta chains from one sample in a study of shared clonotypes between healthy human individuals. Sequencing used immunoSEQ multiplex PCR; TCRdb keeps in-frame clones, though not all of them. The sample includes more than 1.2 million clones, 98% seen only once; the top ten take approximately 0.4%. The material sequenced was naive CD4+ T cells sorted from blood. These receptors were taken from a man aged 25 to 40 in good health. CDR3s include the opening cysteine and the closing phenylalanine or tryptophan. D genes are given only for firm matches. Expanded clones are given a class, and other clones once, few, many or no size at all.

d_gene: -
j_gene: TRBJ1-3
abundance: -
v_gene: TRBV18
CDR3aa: CASSPNSSGNTIYF
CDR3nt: TGTGCCAGCTCACCAAACAGCTCTGGAAACACCATATATTTT

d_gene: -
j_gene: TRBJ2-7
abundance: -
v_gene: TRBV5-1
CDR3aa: CASSLIIGYEQYF
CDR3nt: TGCGCCAGCAGCTTGATTATAGGTTACGAGCAGTACTTC

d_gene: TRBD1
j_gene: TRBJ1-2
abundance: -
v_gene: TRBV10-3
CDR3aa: CAISEWTGGVGYTF
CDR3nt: TGTGCCATCAGTGAGTGGACAGGGGGCGTTGGCTACACCTTC

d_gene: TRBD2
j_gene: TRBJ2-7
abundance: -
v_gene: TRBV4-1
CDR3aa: CASSQSLAGPYEQYF
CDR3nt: TGCGCCAGCAGCCAATCGTTAGCGGGACCCTACGAGCAGTACTTC

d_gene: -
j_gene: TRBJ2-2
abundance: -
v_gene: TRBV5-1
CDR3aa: CASSLGVTGELFF
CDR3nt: TGCGCCAGCAGCTTGGGTGTTACCGGGGAGCTGTTTTTT

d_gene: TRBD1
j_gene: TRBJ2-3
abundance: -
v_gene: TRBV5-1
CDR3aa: CASSSETGGTDTQYF
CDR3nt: TGCGCCAGCAGCTCAGAGACAGGGGGCACAGATACGCAGTATTTT

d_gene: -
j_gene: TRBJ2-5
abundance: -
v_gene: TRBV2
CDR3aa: CASSALGETQYF
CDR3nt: TGTGCCAGCAGTGCCCTCGGAGAGACCCAGTACTTC

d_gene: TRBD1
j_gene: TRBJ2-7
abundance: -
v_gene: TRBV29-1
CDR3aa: CSVGQAPPDSHYEQYF
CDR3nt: TGCAGCGTCGGACAGGCTCCCCCGGACTCGCACTACGAGCAGTACTTC

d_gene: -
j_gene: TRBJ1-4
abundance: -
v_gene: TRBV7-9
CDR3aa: CASSLGRQLTNEKLFF
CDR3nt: TGTGCCAGCAGCTTAGGTCGGCAGCTAACTAATGAAAAACTGTTTTTT

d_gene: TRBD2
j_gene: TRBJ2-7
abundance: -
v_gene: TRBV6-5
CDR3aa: CASRDRLAESGEQYF
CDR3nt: TGTGCCAGCAGAGACCGACTAGCGGAGAGTGGCGAGCAGTACTTC

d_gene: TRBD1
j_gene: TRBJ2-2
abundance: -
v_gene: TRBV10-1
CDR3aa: CASSESLTGKLFF
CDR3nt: TGCGCCAGCAGTGAGTCCTTGACAGGGAAGCTGTTTTTT

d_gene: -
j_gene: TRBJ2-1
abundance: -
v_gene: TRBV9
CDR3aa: CASSVGASTNEQFF
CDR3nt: TGTGCCAGCAGCGTAGGCGCTAGCACCAATGAGCAGTTCTTC

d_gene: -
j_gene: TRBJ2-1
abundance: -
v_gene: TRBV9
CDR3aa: CASSVAGDAYNEQFF
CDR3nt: TGTGCCAGCAGCGTAGCGGGAGACGCCTACAATGAGCAGTTCTTC

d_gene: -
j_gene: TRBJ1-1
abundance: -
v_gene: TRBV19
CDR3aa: CASSTGHRNTEAFF
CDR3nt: TGTGCCAGTAGTACGGGACACAGGAACACTGAAGCTTTCTTT

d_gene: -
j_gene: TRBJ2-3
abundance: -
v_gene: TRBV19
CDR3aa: CASSIDAGVSSHLNTDTQYF
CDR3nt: TGTGCCAGTAGTATAGATGCTGGGGTGTCTAGCCATCTAAACACAGATACGCAGTATTTT

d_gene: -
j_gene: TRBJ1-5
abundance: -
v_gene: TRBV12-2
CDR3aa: CASRLWQGVPNQPQHF
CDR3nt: TGTGCAAGTCGCTTATGGCAGGGAGTTCCCAATCAGCCCCAGCATTTT

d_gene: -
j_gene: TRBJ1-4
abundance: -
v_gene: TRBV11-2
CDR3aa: CASSLVGGQGGGEKLFF
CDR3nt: TGTGCCAGCAGCTTAGTTGGCGGGCAGGGAGGTGGTGAAAAACTGTTTTTT

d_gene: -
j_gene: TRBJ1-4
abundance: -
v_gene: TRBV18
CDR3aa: CASSPGALATNEKLFF
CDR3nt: TGTGCCAGCTCACCGGGGGCACTCGCAACTAATGAAAAACTGTTTTTT

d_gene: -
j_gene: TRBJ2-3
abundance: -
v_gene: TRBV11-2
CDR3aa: CASSPGGDTQYF
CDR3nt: TGTGCCAGCAGCCCTGGGGGGGATACGCAGTATTTT

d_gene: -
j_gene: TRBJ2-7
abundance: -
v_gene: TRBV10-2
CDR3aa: CASSESYEQYF
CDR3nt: TGCGCCAGCAGTGAGTCTTACGAGCAGTACTTC

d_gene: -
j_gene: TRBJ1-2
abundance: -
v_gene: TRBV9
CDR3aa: CASSAGTGTYGYTF
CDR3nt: TGTGCCAGCAGCGCAGGCACGGGGACCTATGGCTACACCTTC

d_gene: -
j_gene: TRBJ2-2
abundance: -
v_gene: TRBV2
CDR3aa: CASTAARDKLNTGELFF
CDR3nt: TGTGCCAGCACAGCGGCGCGGGATAAGTTGAACACCGGGGAGCTGTTTTTT

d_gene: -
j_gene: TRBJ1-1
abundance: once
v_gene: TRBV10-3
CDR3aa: CAISDPKTDYTEAFF
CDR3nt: TGTGCCATCAGTGACCCCAAGACAGACTACACTGAAGCTTTCTTT

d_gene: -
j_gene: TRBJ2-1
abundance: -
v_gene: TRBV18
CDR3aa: CASSPNYGNEQFF
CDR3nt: TGTGCCAGCTCACCGAACTATGGGAATGAGCAGTTCTTC

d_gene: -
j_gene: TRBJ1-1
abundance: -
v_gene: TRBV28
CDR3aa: CASSFGGTNTEAFF
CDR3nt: TGTGCCAGCAGTTTCGGGGGTACGAACACTGAAGCTTTCTTT

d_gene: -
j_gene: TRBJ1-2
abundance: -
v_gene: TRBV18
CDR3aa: CASSPRTQTNYGYTF
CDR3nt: TGTGCCAGCTCACCAAGGACACAAACTAACTATGGCTACACCTTC

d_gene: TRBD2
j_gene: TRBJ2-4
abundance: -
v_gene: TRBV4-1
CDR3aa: CASSQDGGLAGGVNQYF
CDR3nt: TGCGCCAGCAGCCAAGATGGGGGACTAGCGGGAGGAGTCAATCAGTACTTC

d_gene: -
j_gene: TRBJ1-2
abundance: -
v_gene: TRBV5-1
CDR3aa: CASSPLGGENYGYTF
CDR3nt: TGCGCCAGCAGCCCGCTAGGTGGGGAGAACTATGGCTACACCTTC

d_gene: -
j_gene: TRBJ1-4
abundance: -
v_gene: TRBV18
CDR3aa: CASSPDATNEKLFF
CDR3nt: TGTGCCAGCTCACCGGATGCAACTAATGAAAAACTGTTTTTT

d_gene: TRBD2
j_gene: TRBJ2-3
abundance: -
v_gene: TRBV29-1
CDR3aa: CSVEGRTSGSTDTQYF
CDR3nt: TGCAGCGTTGAAGGAAGGACTAGCGGGAGCACAGATACGCAGTATTTT

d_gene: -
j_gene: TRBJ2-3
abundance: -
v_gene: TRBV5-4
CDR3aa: CASSPPAKSTDTQYF
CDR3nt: TGTGCCAGCAGCCCCCCCGCTAAAAGCACAGATACGCAGTATTTT

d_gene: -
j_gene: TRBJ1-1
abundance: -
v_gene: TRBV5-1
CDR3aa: CASSLRGTGLNTEAFF
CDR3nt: TGCGCCAGCAGCTTGAGGGGCACAGGGCTGAACACTGAAGCTTTCTTT

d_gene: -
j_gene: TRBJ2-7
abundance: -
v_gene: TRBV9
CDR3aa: CASSVGLDSHYEQYF
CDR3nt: TGTGCCAGCAGCGTAGGTTTGGACAGTCACTACGAGCAGTACTTC

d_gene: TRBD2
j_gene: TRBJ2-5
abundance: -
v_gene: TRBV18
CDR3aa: CASSPLTGRRRETQYF
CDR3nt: TGTGCCAGCTCACCACTAACCGGGAGGAGGAGGGAGACCCAGTACTTC

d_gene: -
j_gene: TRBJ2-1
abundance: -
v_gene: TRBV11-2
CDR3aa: CASSLSGRRRGEQFF
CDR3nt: TGTGCCAGCAGCTTGTCAGGGAGACGCCGGGGGGAGCAGTTCTTC

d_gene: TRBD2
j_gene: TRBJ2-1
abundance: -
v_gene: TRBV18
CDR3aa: CASSPGLAGGNEQFF
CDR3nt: TGTGCCAGCTCACCGGGCCTAGCGGGAGGAAATGAGCAGTTCTTC

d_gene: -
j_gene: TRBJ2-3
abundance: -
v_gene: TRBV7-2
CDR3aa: CASTPSGLSTDTQYF
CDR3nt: TGTGCCAGCACTCCAAGCGGGCTCAGCACAGATACGCAGTATTTT

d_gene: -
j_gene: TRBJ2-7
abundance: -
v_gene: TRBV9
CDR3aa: CASSVAGSSSYEQYF
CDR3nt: TGTGCCAGCAGCGTAGCGGGGAGCAGCTCCTACGAGCAGTACTTC

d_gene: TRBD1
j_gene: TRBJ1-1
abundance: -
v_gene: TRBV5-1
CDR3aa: CASSRDRGRWSNTEAFF
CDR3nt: TGCGCCAGCAGCAGGGACAGGGGGCGGTGGTCGAACACTGAAGCTTTCTTT

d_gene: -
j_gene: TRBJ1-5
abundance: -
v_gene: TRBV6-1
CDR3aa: CASSEALYSNQPQHF
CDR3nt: TGTGCCAGCAGTGAAGCGCTATATAGCAATCAGCCCCAGCATTTT

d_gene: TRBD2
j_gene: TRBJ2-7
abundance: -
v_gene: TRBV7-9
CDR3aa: CASSLTSGAREQYF
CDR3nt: TGTGCCAGCAGCTTAACTAGCGGGGCGCGGGAGCAGTACTTC

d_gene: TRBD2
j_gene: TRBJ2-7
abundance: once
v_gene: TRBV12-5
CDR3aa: CASGLGASGSYEQYF
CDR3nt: TGTGCTAGTGGTTTGGGGGCTAGCGGGAGCTACGAGCAGTACTTC

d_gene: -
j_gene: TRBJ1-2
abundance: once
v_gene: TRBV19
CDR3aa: CASSIVGTSYGYTF
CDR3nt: TGTGCCAGTAGTATAGTAGGGACTTCCTATGGCTACACCTTC

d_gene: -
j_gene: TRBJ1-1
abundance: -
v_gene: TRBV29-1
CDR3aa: CSVAPGVVGAFF
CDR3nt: TGCAGCGTAGCTCCAGGGGTCGTCGGAGCTTTCTTT

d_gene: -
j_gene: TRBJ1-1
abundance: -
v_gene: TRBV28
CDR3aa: CASSFSGNTEAFF
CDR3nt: TGTGCCAGCAGTTTTTCGGGAAACACTGAAGCTTTCTTT

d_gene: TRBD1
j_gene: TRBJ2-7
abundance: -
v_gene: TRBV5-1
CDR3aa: CASSLGDRDYEQYF
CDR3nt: TGCGCCAGCAGCTTGGGGGACAGGGATTACGAGCAGTACTTC

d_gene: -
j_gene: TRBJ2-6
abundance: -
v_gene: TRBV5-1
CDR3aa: CASSRRGQSSGANVLTF
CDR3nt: TGCGCCAGCAGCCGGAGGGGACAAAGCTCTGGGGCCAACGTCCTGACTTTC

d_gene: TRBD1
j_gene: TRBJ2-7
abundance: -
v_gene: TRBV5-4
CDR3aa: CASSHGTGADEQYF
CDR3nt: TGTGCCAGCAGCCATGGGACAGGGGCGGACGAGCAGTACTTC

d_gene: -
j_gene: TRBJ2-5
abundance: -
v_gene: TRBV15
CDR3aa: CATSRGRALAVQETQYF
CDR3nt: TGTGCCACCAGCAGAGGCCGCGCCTTAGCGGTCCAAGAGACCCAGTACTTC

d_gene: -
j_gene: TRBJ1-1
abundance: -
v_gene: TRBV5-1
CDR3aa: CASSLGIGNTEAFF
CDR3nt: TGCGCCAGCAGCTTAGGCATCGGGAACACTGAAGCTTTCTTT